The entry below describes one TCR beta chain. This sample is part of a study of CD8 T cells in Susac syndrome. Germline CDR1 is SQVTM and CDR2 is ANQGSEA. This CDR3 has 13 amino acids. V was shortened by 7 bases and J by 4 bases, with 14 bases between the two germline ends. Reverse transcription of 0.5 to 1 ug RNA used random hexamers. TCRdb analysed the immunoSEQ multiplex PCR reads with MiXCR anew, one entry per CDR3 protein. This table has more than 200,000 distinct CDR3 sequences, around 95% appearing once. The sample consisted of CD4+ T cells from PBMCs. This chain links TRBV29-1 with TRBJ1-5; TRBD1 might be the D (5 bases). The clonotype comes from a human donor with multiple sclerosis. In DNA form, the CDR3 reads TGCAGCGCCGGGGCGGGGGATAATCAGCCCCAGCATTTT. Its protein product is CSAGAGDNQPQHF.